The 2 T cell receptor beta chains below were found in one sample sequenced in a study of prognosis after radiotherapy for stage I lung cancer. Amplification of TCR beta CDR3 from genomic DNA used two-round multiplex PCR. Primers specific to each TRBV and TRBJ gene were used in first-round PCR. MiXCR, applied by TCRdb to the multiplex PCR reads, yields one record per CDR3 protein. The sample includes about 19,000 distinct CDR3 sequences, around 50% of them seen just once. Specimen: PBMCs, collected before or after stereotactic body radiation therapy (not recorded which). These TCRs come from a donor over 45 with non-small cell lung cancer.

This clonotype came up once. The CDR3 DNA follows: TGTGCCAGCAGTTACTCCGTAGGTGGCTTGGGTCAGCCCCAGCATTTT. As protein: CASSYSVGGLGQPQHF. V usage is TRBV6-2 or TRBV6-3 and J usage is TRBJ1-5; D is unresolved. CDR1 and CDR2 from the germline V gene are MNHEY and SVGEGT. Trimming pared 0 bases from V and 6 bases from J, leaving 15 bases between. CDR3 length: 16 residues.

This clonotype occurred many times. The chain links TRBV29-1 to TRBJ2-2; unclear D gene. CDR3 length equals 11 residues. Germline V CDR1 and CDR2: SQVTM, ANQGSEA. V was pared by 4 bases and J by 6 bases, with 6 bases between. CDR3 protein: CSVGGAGELFF. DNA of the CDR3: TGCAGCGTTGGAGGAGCCGGGGAGCTGTTTTTT.